This T cell receptor (beta chain) was identified in a study of metastatic and nonmetastatic thyroid tumors. In the study overall: Thyroid patients, malignant and benign, had repertoires compared across blood and tumor or nodule tissue. Regarding the study as a whole: Reports indicated that malignant thyroid tumors showed significantly higher TCR beta diversity than benign nodules did, in blood and tumor.

Prior to thyroid surgery, none of the patients had received any treatment. CDR1 SGHTA and CDR2 FQGTGA come from the germline V gene. J gave up 1 base and V 10 bases, and 3 bases lay outside the gene matches. The CDR3 is 13 residues long. In the authors' workflow: Clinicopathological groups supplied CDR3 differences that were used to build a distant-metastasis classifier for papillary thyroid cancer. TCRdb recomputed clones from the PCR reads via MiXCR. The V and J calls shown here were made by TCRdb, not taken from the authors' results. The data show more than 10,000 clones, around 25% seen once. This clone was detected a few times. Its matching antigen is unknown.

The material sequenced was adjacent normal tissue. This TCR came from a female donor with papillary thyroid cancer or a benign thyroid nodule (not recorded which). Some clones in this sample may be carry-over from other donors' samples. This rearrangement joins TRBV7-3 to TRBJ2-2; 7 bases align to TRBD2. CDR3 region: CATASGNTGELFF. The CDR3 DNA is TGTGCCACCGCTAGCGGGAACACCGGGGAGCTGTTTTTT.